Following are 3 T cell receptor beta chains from one sample sequenced in a study of T-cell memory formation after mild COVID-19. Using its own MiXCR run on the 5' RACE reads, TCRdb lists one record per CDR3 protein. Seen here are 290,000 or so distinct CDR3 sequences, roughly 21% observed once, and the top ten hold 21%. The sample taken for sequencing was PBMCs or a T cell subset sorted from them (not recorded which). The receptor source for this set is a man between 18 and 29 years old who had mild COVID-19 (a few samples of this study predate the infection). Cell type and time point are not known.

This clonotype was observed a few times. This chain uses TRBV6-2 or TRBV6-3 with TRBJ2-5; D may be TRBD2 (5 bases). The CDR3 runs to 14 residues. CDR1 and CDR2 from the germline V gene are MNHEY and SVGEGT. Trimming removed 2 bases at V and 5 bases at J, with 12 bases between. As DNA, the CDR3 is TGTGCCAGCAGTTACCCTCCCGGGGTCGAGACCCAGTACTTC. This codes for CASSYPPGVETQYF.

This clonotype has ten or more counts. The chain is built from TRBV5-6 and TRBJ2-5, with a possible D match to TRBD2 (6 bases). The length of the CDR3 is 15 residues. Germline CDR1 and CDR2: SGHDT and YYEEEE. The germline V and J ends were trimmed by 4 bases and 4 bases, with 17 bases remaining between them. This chain's CDR3 is CASSRRSLGGETQYF. In nucleotides, the CDR3 is TGTGCCAGCAGCCGAAGATCGTTGGGAGGAGAGACCCAGTACTTC.

This clonotype was seen repeatedly, ten times or more. Written as DNA, the CDR3 is TGTGCCAGCTGTCGCGGAGGGCAAGGGGAAAAACTGTTTTTT. It translates to CASCRGGQGEKLFF. V and J are TRBV7-9 and TRBJ1-4; D is uncertain. Germline loops: CDR1 SEHNR, CDR2 FQNEAQ (reference sequence). The CDR3 is made up of 14 amino acids. Trimming took 8 bases from V and 8 from J, leaving 18 bases between them.